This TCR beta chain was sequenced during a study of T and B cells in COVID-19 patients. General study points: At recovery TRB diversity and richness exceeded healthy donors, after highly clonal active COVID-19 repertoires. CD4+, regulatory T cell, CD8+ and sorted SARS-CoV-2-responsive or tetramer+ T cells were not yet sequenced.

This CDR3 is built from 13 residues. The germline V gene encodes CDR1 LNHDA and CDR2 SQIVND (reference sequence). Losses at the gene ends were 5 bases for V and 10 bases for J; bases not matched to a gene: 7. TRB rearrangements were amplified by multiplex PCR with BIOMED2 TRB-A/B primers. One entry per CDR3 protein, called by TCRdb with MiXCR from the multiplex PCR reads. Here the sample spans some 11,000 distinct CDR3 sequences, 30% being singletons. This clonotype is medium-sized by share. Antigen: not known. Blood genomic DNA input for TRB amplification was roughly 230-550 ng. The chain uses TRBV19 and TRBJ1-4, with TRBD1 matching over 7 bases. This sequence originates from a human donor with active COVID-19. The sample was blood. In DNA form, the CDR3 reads TGTGCCAGTAGTCCCCGACAGGGACGAAAACTGTTTTTT. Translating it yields CASSPRQGRKLFF.